One sample yielded the 27 T cell receptor beta chains listed below, sequenced in a study of T-cell reconstitution after alpha-beta-depleted transplantation in children. Unique molecular identifiers were incorporated during preparation of the TCRbeta library. TCRdb independently ran MiXCR on the PCR reads; one entry per CDR3 protein. In the table there are hundreds of thousands of distinct CDR3 sequences, 10% to 15% of which are singletons. Sample: PBMCs, mostly from graft donor cells, taken 360 days after TCRalphabeta/CD19-depleted stem cell transplant. These receptors were obtained from a male patient under 18 who had a stem cell transplant for acute myeloid leukemia, so the T cells may come from the graft donor.

This clonotype showed up many times. The rearrangement links TRBV7-9 to TRBJ2-3; a weak D match, TRBD1 (6 bases). Looked up from germline, CDR1 is SEHNR and CDR2 is FQNEAQ (reference sequence). CDR3 length: 17 amino acids. V lost 5 bases and J lost 4, with 22 bases in between. The CDR3 coding sequence is TGTGCCAGCAGCCCCAAAGGAAGGGGTCCAGGGGCAGATACGCAGTATTTT. Its translation is CASSPKGRGPGADTQYF. The whole variable domain, remainder taken from reference TRBV7-9 and TRBJ2-3, is DTGVSQNPRHKITKRGQNVTFRCDPISEHNRLYWYRQTLGQGPEFLTYFQNEAQLEKSRLLSDRFSAERPKGSFSTLEIQRTEQGDSAMYLCASSPKGRGPGADTQYFGPGTRLTVL.

The V gene is TRBV28, the J gene TRBJ1-5, with a weak D call TRBD1 (6 bases). V was trimmed by 10 bases and J by 2 bases, leaving 12 bases between them. CDR3 length: 13 amino acids. Germline V gives CDR1 MDHEN, CDR2 SYDVKM. CDR3 sequence (DNA): TGTGCCATCACGTCAGGGGGCAATCAGCCCCAGCATTTT. This gives the protein CAITSGGNQPQHF.

This clonotype has just a few counts. The CDR3 region has the DNA TGTGCCAGCAGCCCCCGAAGGGGCGGGAGGACAAATGAGCAGTTCTTC. Protein sequence: CASSPRRGGRTNEQFF. The chain is built from TRBV7-3 and TRBJ2-1; 8 bases align to TRBD2. CDR1 SGHTA and CDR2 FQGTGA come from the germline V gene. The CDR3 has 16 residues. V was clipped by 5 bases and J by 7 bases; unmatched bases: 13. The variable domain in full, with the rest retrieved from reference TRBV7-3 and TRBJ2-1, is GAGVSQTPSNKVTEKGKYVELRCDPISGHTALYWYRQSLGQGPEFLIYFQGTGAADDSGLPNDRFFAVRPEGSVSTLKIQRTERGDSAVYLCASSPRRGGRTNEQFFGPGTRLTVL.

This clonotype was counted only a few times. This chain uses TRBV5-6 with TRBJ2-1; D not resolved. Germline V CDR1 and CDR2: SGHDT, YYEEEE. This CDR3 contains 12 residues. V was pared by 4 bases and J by 9 bases, with 11 bases between. CDR3 DNA: TGTGCCAGCAGCCTTAAGCCCCTTGAGCAGTTCTTC. Its translation: CASSLKPLEQFF.

This chain links TRBV20-1 with TRBJ2-5; 8 bases are shared with TRBD2. J gave up 0 bases and V 5 bases, and 8 bases lay outside the gene matches. The CDR3 is 15 amino acids. Germline V gene data show CDR1 as DFQATT and CDR2 as SNEGSKA (reference sequence). The DNA of the CDR3 is TGCAGTGCTGACCTCCCGGGAGGGTACCAAGAGACCCAGTACTTC. Translating gives CSADLPGGYQETQYF.

This clonotype was observed a handful of times. The rearrangement joins TRBV5-1 to TRBJ2-3; 7 bases align to TRBD2. The CDR3 has 17 residues. In germline, CDR1 is SGHRS, CDR2 YFSETQ. J was trimmed by 2 bases and V by 0 bases; bases with no gene match: 9. CDR3 sequence (DNA): TGCGCCAGCAGCTTGGGTTCTAGCGGTCCCTACACAGATACGCAGTATTTT. It translates to CASSLGSSGPYTDTQYF.

V gene TRBV4-3 combines with J gene TRBJ2-1; unclear D gene. Trimming shortened V by 0 bases and J by 2 bases, and 11 bases separated the two germline ends. The CDR3 is 16 residues long. The V gene's germline CDR1 is LGHNA and CDR2 YSLEER. Here the CDR3 reads CASSQDSNGPYNEQFF. The CDR3 coding sequence is TGCGCCAGCAGCCAAGACAGTAATGGCCCCTACAATGAGCAGTTCTTC.

This chain connects TRBV7-8 to TRBJ2-7; the D gene is possibly TRBD1 (6 bases). Trimming pared 0 bases from V and 3 bases from J, leaving 9 bases between. CDR1 is SGHVS and CDR2 is FQNEAQ in the germline V gene. The CDR3 is 14 residues long. The CDR3 region is CASSLAHRDYEQYF. In DNA form, the CDR3 reads TGTGCCAGCAGCTTAGCGCACAGGGACTACGAGCAGTACTTC.

The chain joins TRBV14 to TRBJ2-2; unclear D gene. Deletions cut 6 bases from V and 0 bases from J, with 11 bases between. The length of the CDR3 is 15 residues. The V gene's germline CDR1 is SGHDN and CDR2 FVKESK. The CDR3 DNA reads TGTGCCAGCAGTCCCAGGATTTCGAACACCGGGGAGCTGTTTTTT. Translated: CASSPRISNTGELFF.

This clonotype was seen only a few times. The CDR3 protein is CASSTGFGYGYTF. Here the CDR3 DNA reads TGTGCCAGCAGCACGGGGTTTGGCTATGGCTACACCTTC. This chain uses TRBV7-3 with TRBJ1-2; no reliable D call. Germline loops: CDR1 SGHTA, CDR2 FQGTGA. The CDR3 length is 13 residues. Trimming shortened V by 5 bases and J by 4 bases, and 11 bases separated the two germline ends.

This clonotype was counted between two and nine times. The chain combines TRBV7-3 with TRBJ2-1; 7 positions agree with TRBD2. Germline V gene data show CDR1 as SGHTA and CDR2 as FQGTGA. V lost 4 bases to trimming and J lost 10 bases; unmatched junction nucleotides: 7. This CDR3 has 13 residues. The CDR3 region is CASSSELAGEQFF. CDR3 in DNA: TGTGCCAGCAGCTCCGAATTAGCGGGCGAGCAGTTCTTC.

This clonotype was seen at least ten times. The chain has TRBV28 and TRBJ1-2, with D perhaps TRBD1 (5 bases). Germline CDR1 reads MDHEN; CDR2 reads SYDVKM. V gave up 2 bases and J gave up 8 bases, with 15 bases separating them. This CDR3 has 14 amino acids. The CDR3 DNA reads TGTGCCAGCAGTTTAATGGCGGGCGCAGGGGGCTACACCTTC. Translated: CASSLMAGAGGYTF.

This clonotype occurred a few times. This chain uses TRBV27 with TRBJ2-2; D possibly corresponds to TRBD2 (5 bases). Germline V lookup: CDR1 MNHEY, CDR2 SMNVEV (reference sequence). CDR3 length equals 15 residues. V was pared by 7 bases and J by 10 bases, with 22 bases between. The CDR3 DNA follows: TGTGCCAGCATTCCGCGTTCGGGGATACGAGTGGAGCTGTTTTTT. Translating it yields CASIPRSGIRVELFF.

This clonotype was seen only a few times. Here the CDR3 reads CSARPGLADLAKNIQYF. DNA for the CDR3: TGCAGTGCTAGGCCGGGACTAGCGGACCTAGCCAAAAACATTCAGTACTTC. The gene calls are TRBV20-1 and TRBJ2-4, with 11 bases aligning to TRBD2. Germline CDR1 and CDR2: DFQATT and SNEGSKA (reference sequence). This CDR3 comprises 17 residues. Trimming removed 3 bases from V and 0 bases from J; junction bases left unmatched: 7.

There are a few counts of this clonotype. The J gene is TRBJ2-5, the V gene TRBV7-9; 11 positions agree with TRBD2. CDR1 is SEHNR and CDR2 is FQNEAQ in the germline V gene (reference sequence). V lost 5 bases, J lost 1 base, and 6 bases stayed unmatched. The CDR3 extends over 16 amino acids. The CDR3 sequence is CASSPRLAGIQETQYF. The DNA of the CDR3 is TGTGCCAGCAGCCCCCGACTAGCGGGAATCCAAGAGACCCAGTACTTC.

This clonotype showed up many times. The J gene is TRBJ2-2, the V gene TRBV11-1; no reliable D call. CDR1 and CDR2 (germline): SGHAT, FQDESV (reference sequence). V gave up 6 bases and J gave up 0 bases, with 17 bases separating them. This CDR3 has 17 residues. CDR3 protein: CASSEIRVLSNTGELFF. CDR3 bases: TGTGCCAGCAGTGAGATCCGGGTTTTATCGAACACCGGGGAGCTGTTTTTT.

The table lists this clonotype with a few counts. J is TRBJ2-2 and V is TRBV29-1; D is undetermined. The CDR3 is 13 residues long. The germline V and J ends were trimmed by 7 bases and 0 bases, with 9 bases remaining between them. Germline loops: CDR1 SQVTM, CDR2 ANQGSEA. The CDR3 region is CSARDSNTGELFF. CDR3 nucleotides: TGCAGCGCGAGAGATTCGAACACCGGGGAGCTGTTTTTT.

At least ten counts were recorded for this clonotype. This chain links TRBV28 with TRBJ1-5, with no clear D. V was clipped by 2 bases and J by 1 base, with 15 bases between them. Germline lookup yields CDR1 MDHEN and CDR2 SYDVKM. This CDR3 comprises 17 residues. The CDR3 sequence: CASSLSVQPWSNQPQHF. CDR3 bases: TGTGCCAGCAGTTTAAGCGTGCAACCATGGAGCAATCAGCCCCAGCATTTT.

This clonotype has just a few counts. The chain links TRBV27 to TRBJ2-7; 8 bases are a match to TRBD2. This CDR3 is 17 amino acids long. Germline V gives CDR1 MNHEY, CDR2 SMNVEV (reference sequence). Losses at the gene ends were 1 base for V and 2 bases for J; bases not matched to a gene: 10. This CDR3 reads CASSLYPSGSRTYEQYF. The CDR3 DNA reads as TGTGCCAGCAGTTTATACCCGAGCGGGAGCCGGACCTACGAGCAGTACTTC.

The rearrangement uses TRBV27 and TRBJ2-4; weak D call: TRBD2 (6 bases). Per germline, CDR1 MNHEY and CDR2 SMNVEV (reference sequence). This CDR3 spans 14 amino acids. Trimming took 5 bases from V and 4 from J, leaving 12 bases between them. The CDR3 loop is CASSPDYRKNIQYF. CDR3 DNA sequence: TGTGCCAGCAGTCCGGACTACCGTAAAAACATTCAGTACTTC.

This clonotype was counted ten times or more. The rearrangement joins TRBV12-3 or TRBV12-4 to TRBJ1-5; D is possibly TRBD1 (5 bases). Trimming pared 4 bases from V and 7 bases from J, leaving 8 bases between. CDR3 length equals 12 residues. CDR3 coding DNA: TGTGCCAGCAGTTCAGGGTCCCAGCCCCAGCATTTT. Protein product: CASSSGSQPQHF.

The V and J genes are TRBV6-2 or TRBV6-3 and TRBJ2-2; 9 nucleotides align to TRBD2. The CDR3 length is 15 residues. The germline CDR1 and CDR2 sequences are MNHEY and SVGEGT. The V segment lost 6 bases and the J segment 7 bases; nucleotides outside the gene matches: 9. CDR3 in amino acids: CASSLAGVVVGELFF. The DNA for the CDR3 is TGTGCCAGCAGCTTAGCGGGAGTCGTGGTCGGGGAGCTGTTTTTT.

This clonotype was observed a handful of times. CDR3 residues: CATASDSGTSANIDTQYF. The CDR3 DNA sequence: TGTGCCACCGCCAGCGACAGCGGGACTAGCGCGAATATAGATACGCAGTATTTT. The rearrangement joins TRBV24-1 to TRBJ2-3; 10 nucleotides match TRBD2. CDR1 KGHDR and CDR2 SFDVKD come from the germline V gene. With V trimmed by 9 bases and J by 5 bases, 19 bases remained unmatched. This CDR3 comprises 18 residues.

The rearrangement uses TRBV12-3 or TRBV12-4 and TRBJ2-7; the D gene is possibly TRBD1 (6 bases). The CDR3 is 12 residues long. V lost 6 bases, J lost 3 bases, and 9 bases lay in between. CDR3 in DNA: TGTGCCAGCAGAACAGGGTTCTACGAGCAGTACTTC. The encoded protein is CASRTGFYEQYF.

This sequence joins TRBV6-2 or TRBV6-3 and TRBJ2-1, with 15 positions matching TRBD2. The ends lost 0 bases at V and 6 bases at J; junction bases unmatched: 6. The CDR3 contains 18 residues. The germline gives CDR1 MNHEY, CDR2 SVGEGT. Written as DNA, the CDR3 is TGTGCCAGCAGTTACTCCAGGACTAGCGGGAGGGCCGGCAATGAGCAGTTCTTC. Translation: CASSYSRTSGRAGNEQFF.

The chain uses TRBV9 and TRBJ2-1, with TRBD2 matching over 12 bases. Germline V lookup: CDR1 SGDLS, CDR2 YYNGEE. The trim removed 3 bases at V and 3 bases at J, leaving 4 bases unmatched. There are 16 residues in the CDR3. CDR3 sequence (DNA): TGTGCCAGCAGCGCCCAGACTAGCGGGAGCTACAATGAGCAGTTCTTC. Encoded protein: CASSAQTSGSYNEQFF.

This clonotype has only a few counts. The rearrangement joins TRBV29-1 to TRBJ2-5; D might be TRBD1 or TRBD2, each matching 5 bases. From germline, CDR1 is SQVTM and CDR2 ANQGSEA. Trimming cost V 4 bases and J 4 bases, with 13 bases left between them. The CDR3 covers 13 residues. The CDR3 DNA is TGCAGCGTTGTTTCGGGGCGGGTAGAGACCCAGTACTTC. Amino acids: CSVVSGRVETQYF. Full variable domain (missing parts from reference TRBV29-1 and TRBJ2-5): SAVISQKPSRDICQRGTSLTIQCQVDSQVTMMFWYRQQPGQSLTLIATANQGSEATYESGFVIDKFPISRPNLTFSTLTVSNMSPEDSSIYLCSVVSGRVETQYFGPGTRLLVL.